The 2 T cell receptor beta chains below come from one sample, sequenced in a study of T cell changes during pregnancy in multiple sclerosis. This table comes from immunoSEQ multiplex PCR, and its TCRdb copy is limited to in-frame clones, with some not included. The sample records about 130,000 clones, 90% to 96% being singletons. The starting material was peripheral blood, obtained after pregnancy. The receptors stem from a female donor with multiple sclerosis, enrolled in a pregnancy study.

The chain joins TRBV5-4 to TRBJ2-7, with a possible D match to TRBD1 (7 bases). Germline CDR1 reads SGHNT; CDR2 reads YYREEE (reference sequence). This CDR3 contains 16 residues. V was pared by 3 bases and J by 1 base, with 17 bases between. DNA for the CDR3: TGTGCCAGCAGCTCGGGCGGGACAGCTAATTCCTACGAGCAGTACTTC. Amino acid sequence: CASSSGGTANSYEQYF.

V usage is TRBV30 and J usage is TRBJ1-6; 7 bases are a match to TRBD1. This CDR3 region has 14 residues. Germline assignment: CDR1 GTSNPN and CDR2 SVGIG (reference sequence). The trim removed 2 bases at V and 7 bases at J, leaving 5 bases unmatched. The CDR3 coding sequence is TGTGCCTGGAGTATCGACAGGGCCAATTCACCCCTCCACTTT. Translating it yields CAWSIDRANSPLHF.